This TCR beta chain came from a study of blood T cell repertoires in COVID-19. The overall study: From the United States, Italy and Spain came samples of acute and convalescent COVID-19.

Original processing methods: Reference gene primer amplification gave estimated nucleated cell counts. Assay: immunoSEQ multiplex PCR; the TCRdb copy retains only in-frame clones and omits some. V, J and clone size were drawn from that table, and D and trimming were deduced from the DNA. The sample has about 300,000 clones; about 90% are singletons. This CDR3 spans 15 amino acids. CDR1 is MNHEY, CDR2 SVGEGT, per germline. V was cut by 0 bases and J by 2 bases, with 11 bases left in between. This chain joins TRBV6-2 or TRBV6-3 and TRBJ2-7; tentatively, D is TRBD1 (6 bases). The clonotype comes from a woman aged 30 to 39 with COVID-19, enrolled during active disease. The sample taken for sequencing was peripheral blood. The CDR3 loop reads CASSYSGALTYEQYF. Here the CDR3 DNA reads TGTGCCAGCAGTTACTCGGGGGCCTTAACCTACGAGCAGTACTTC.